Below are 27 T cell receptor beta chains sequenced from a single sample in a study of identical twins. TCRdb reanalysed the 5' RACE reads using MiXCR and keeps one entry per CDR3 protein. The sample lists some 570,000 distinct CDR3 sequences; around 22% were seen once. These same records also appear under a second study, on yellow fever vaccine responses in identical twins.

The sequenced material came from CD4+ T cells sorted from blood. The receptors derive from a woman under 30 in good health.

J is TRBJ2-7 and V is TRBV2; 8 bases map to TRBD2. The CDR3 totals 15 residues. J was trimmed by 0 bases and V by 11 bases; bases with no gene match: 12. Germline CDR1 and CDR2: SNHLY and FYNNEI. This CDR3 reads CAGMGGGRSSYEQYF. In DNA form, the CDR3 reads TGTGCCGGCATGGGCGGCGGGAGGAGCTCCTACGAGCAGTACTTC. Together with reference TRBV2 and TRBJ2-7, the CDR3 gives the full variable domain: EPEVTQTPSHQVTQMGQEVILRCVPISNHLYFYWYRQILGQKVEFLVSFYNNEISEKSEIFDDQFSVERPDGSNFTLKIRSTKLEDSAMYFCAGMGGGRSSYEQYFGPGTRLTVT.

This clonotype appeared a few times. This chain uses TRBV5-1 with TRBJ2-3; maybe TRBD2 (5 bases). Germline V gene lookup returns CDR1 SGHRS and CDR2 YFSETQ. V lost 0 bases, J lost 0 bases, and 11 bases lay in between. The CDR3 contains 16 residues. CDR3 nucleotides: TGCGCCAGCAGCTTGGGAGGGTCTTCTAGCACAGATACGCAGTATTTT. The encoded protein is CASSLGGSSSTDTQYF.

V gene TRBV4-2 combines with J gene TRBJ2-1; D is undetermined. Looked up from germline, CDR1 is LGHNA and CDR2 is YNFKEQ. This CDR3 region has 16 residues. The V end was cut by 0 bases, the J end by 6 bases, with 15 bases between. CDR3 in DNA: TGTGCCAGCAGCCAAGATCTCGGGCAGTACCGCAATGAGCAGTTCTTC. Amino acids: CASSQDLGQYRNEQFF.

This chain connects TRBV9 to TRBJ1-2; D call uncertain. V was pared by 0 bases and J by 8 bases, with 11 bases between. In germline, CDR1 is SGDLS, CDR2 YYNGEE. This CDR3 has 13 amino acids. CDR3 amino acids: CASSVGSPWGYTF. Written as DNA, the CDR3 is TGTGCCAGCAGCGTAGGCTCCCCCTGGGGCTACACCTTC.

This clonotype has only a few counts. The chain uses TRBV6-6 and TRBJ2-1, with a possible D match to TRBD2 (6 bases). V lost 8 bases, J lost 8 bases, and 16 bases lay in between. The CDR3 totals 13 residues. Germline values: CDR1 MNHNY, CDR2 SVGAGI (reference sequence). The CDR3: CASSEQRVDEQFF. CDR3 coding DNA: TGTGCCAGCTCCGAACAGCGGGTCGATGAGCAGTTCTTC.

This chain joins TRBV2 and TRBJ2-1; 11 nucleotides match TRBD1. The CDR3 is 14 residues long. Per germline, CDR1 SNHLY and CDR2 FYNNEI. Germline trimming cut 4 bases from V and 7 bases from J; bases unmatched to any gene: 3. The CDR3 here is CASSAGQGVNEQFF. The CDR3 bases are TGTGCCAGCAGTGCGGGACAGGGGGTTAATGAGCAGTTCTTC.

The genes are TRBV5-6 and TRBJ2-7; D is undetermined. Germline assignment: CDR1 SGHDT and CDR2 YYEEEE. Between the trimmed V and J ends, which lost 7 bases and 4 bases, there was a span of 15 bases. This CDR3 spans 13 amino acids. For the CDR3, the DNA is TGTGCCAGCGGCCCCGGGCATACTTACGAGCAGTACTTC. Translation: CASGPGHTYEQYF.

This sequence joins TRBV6-1 and TRBJ1-1; D not certain. The CDR3 has 14 amino acids. CDR1 is MNHNS and CDR2 is SASEGT in the germline V gene. Trimming took off 5 bases at V and 5 bases at J, with 15 bases between the two ends. CDR3 residues: CASSPMTSKTEAFF. The CDR3 DNA sequence: TGTGCCAGCAGTCCTATGACGTCTAAGACTGAAGCTTTCTTT.

Only one count was recorded for this clonotype. The CDR3 reads CASGQEKGNEQYF. CDR3 sequence (DNA): TGTGCCAGTGGACAGGAAAAAGGCAACGAGCAGTACTTC. This rearrangement joins TRBV5-4 to TRBJ2-7; TRBD1 aligns across 7 bases. The V and J ends lost 8 bases and 5 bases, in that order; junction bases with no gene match: 10. This CDR3 is built from 13 residues. Germline loops: CDR1 SGHNT, CDR2 YYREEE (reference sequence).

This clonotype was picked up a small number of times. The chain uses TRBV14 and TRBJ2-1, with 9 positions matching TRBD2. V was pared by 3 bases and J by 9 bases, with 6 bases of the junction left unmatched. Germline V gene lookup returns CDR1 SGHDN and CDR2 FVKESK. The CDR3 runs to 14 residues. The CDR3 here is CASSQGGGRVEQFF. In DNA, the CDR3 is TGTGCCAGCAGCCAGGGCGGCGGGAGGGTTGAGCAGTTCTTC.

The chain couples TRBV20-1 to TRBJ2-2; TRBD2 matches 7 bases. J gave up 3 bases and V 0 bases, and 4 bases lay outside the gene matches. CDR1 is DFQATT and CDR2 is SNEGSKA in the germline V gene (reference sequence). This CDR3 is built from 15 residues. The CDR3 DNA follows: TGCAGTGCTAGAGATGGGGGGGTGTACACCGGGGAGCTGTTTTTT. This codes for CSARDGGVYTGELFF.

This chain links TRBV7-2 with TRBJ2-5, with unresolved D. Germline V lookup: CDR1 SGHTA, CDR2 FQGNSA. The CDR3 covers 14 residues. Trimming took off 1 base at V and 4 bases at J, with 10 bases between the two ends. CDR3 region: CASSLGVVGETQYF. CDR3 in DNA: TGTGCCAGCAGCTTAGGTGTGGTTGGAGAGACCCAGTACTTC.

In its sample, this clonotype was seen a few times. The chain joins TRBV11-1 to TRBJ2-7, with TRBD1 as a possible D gene (5 bases). CDR3 size: 14 residues. Germline CDR1 is SGHAT and CDR2 is FQDESV (reference sequence). The ends were cut back, 5 bases at V and 3 bases at J, with 14 bases in the middle. The CDR3 DNA follows: TGTGCCAGCAGCGGAAAACAGGTGAACTACGAGCAGTACTTC. This gives the protein CASSGKQVNYEQYF.

This chain joins TRBV7-2 and TRBJ2-5, with 9 bases matching TRBD2. V shed 5 bases, J shed 6 bases, and the junction held 16 bases outside the gene matches. From germline, CDR1 is SGHTA and CDR2 FQGNSA. The CDR3 is made up of 17 amino acids. The DNA of the CDR3 is TGTGCCAGCAGCCGACGTCAACCGGGACTAGCTGAGAAGACCCAGTACTTC. Amino acid sequence: CASSRRQPGLAEKTQYF.

The J gene is TRBJ2-3, the V gene TRBV12-3 or TRBV12-4, with 9 positions matching TRBD2. The CDR3 consists of 16 residues. Trimming cost V 7 bases and J 7 bases; bases outside gene matches: 15. This CDR3 is CASNSLAGEAYNTQYF. The CDR3 DNA follows: TGTGCCAGCAACTCCTTAGCGGGAGAAGCTTACAATACGCAGTATTTT.

The rearrangement joins TRBV19 to TRBJ2-2; D assignment may be TRBD1 or TRBD2 (5 bases each). The germline CDR1 and CDR2 sequences are LNHDA and SQIVND (reference sequence). This CDR3 is built from 15 residues. The germline V and J ends were trimmed by 6 bases and 5 bases, with 16 bases remaining between them. The CDR3 protein is CASRARDEGTGELFF. CDR3 nucleotides: TGTGCCAGTAGAGCCAGGGATGAGGGGACCGGGGAGCTGTTTTTT.

This clonotype was seen many times. The rearrangement links TRBV12-3 or TRBV12-4 to TRBJ2-1; unclear D gene. The CDR3 loop spans 11 amino acids. V was cut by 6 bases and J by 5 bases, with 5 bases left in between. The CDR3 DNA reads TGTGCCAGCAGCACAGACAATGAGCAGTTCTTC. This sequence encodes CASSTDNEQFF.

The chain has TRBV6-5 and TRBJ2-6; no definite D call. With 0 bases removed from V and 1 base from J, the gap between germline ends came to 10 bases. Germline assignment: CDR1 MNHEY and CDR2 SVGAGI. The CDR3 consists of 17 residues. CDR3 coding DNA: TGTGCCAGCAGTTACTCGATTGGGCAGTCTGGGGCCAACGTCCTGACTTTC. Residues: CASSYSIGQSGANVLTF.

This clonotype was counted a few times. In nucleotides, the CDR3 is TGTGCCAGCAGTTTGGGTAGCGGGAGGATCATAGGGACCCAGTACTTC. Amino acids: CASSLGSGRIIGTQYF. The genes are TRBV12-3 or TRBV12-4 and TRBJ2-5, with 10 bases aligning to TRBD2. The CDR3 sequence is 16 residues long. The trim removed 3 bases at V and 7 bases at J, leaving 11 bases unmatched.

V is TRBV29-1 and J is TRBJ2-1; 12 bases are a match to TRBD2. The germline CDR1 and CDR2 sequences are SQVTM and ANQGSEA. J lost 2 bases, V lost 4 bases, and 3 bases had no gene match. CDR3 length equals 15 residues. CDR3 region: CSVVRTSGTYNEQFF. In nucleotides, the CDR3 is TGCAGCGTTGTCCGGACTAGCGGGACCTACAATGAGCAGTTCTTC.

There are a few counts of this clonotype. The J gene is TRBJ2-7, the V gene TRBV2; the D is unclear. CDR1 is SNHLY and CDR2 is FYNNEI in the germline V gene. This CDR3 has 13 residues. Trimming left V 7 bases short and J 2 bases short, with 12 bases between. The CDR3 protein is CASTFGETYEQYF. The CDR3 region has the DNA TGTGCCAGCACCTTTGGGGAAACCTACGAGCAGTACTTC.

This clonotype turned up a few times. The chain uses TRBV7-6 and TRBJ1-2, with 8 positions matching TRBD1. The CDR3 has 14 amino acids. Per germline, CDR1 SGHVS and CDR2 FNYEAQ. Trimming took 4 bases from V and 10 from J; bases not matched to a gene: 11. CDR3 amino acids: CASSSGQESGVYTF. The CDR3 DNA reads TGTGCCAGCAGCTCGGGACAGGAAAGTGGGGTCTACACCTTC.

V is TRBV28 and J is TRBJ2-7, with D hard to call. CDR3 length equals 12 residues. Germline CDR1 MDHEN, CDR2 SYDVKM. V was clipped by 5 bases and J by 2 bases, with 7 bases between them. DNA for the CDR3: TGTGCCAGCAGTCTACCAGCCTACGAGCAGTACTTC. This sequence encodes CASSLPAYEQYF. The full variable domain, its missing parts supplied by reference TRBV28 and TRBJ2-7, is DVKVTQSSRYLVKRTGEKVFLECVQDMDHENMFWYRQDPGLGLRLIYFSYDVKMKEKGDIPEGYSVSREKKERFSLILESASTNQTSMYLCASSLPAYEQYFGPGTRLTVT.

This clonotype came up a few times. The chain employs TRBV3-1 and TRBJ2-5; 7 nucleotides match TRBD2. The CDR3 is 15 residues long. The V and J ends lost 4 bases and 2 bases, in that order; junction bases with no gene match: 7. Germline loops: CDR1 LGHDT, CDR2 YNNKEL (reference sequence). The CDR3 DNA follows: TGTGCCAGCAGCCGGAGCGGGGATGTACAAGAGACCCAGTACTTC. Translation: CASSRSGDVQETQYF.

The J gene is TRBJ2-5, the V gene TRBV7-9; the D gene is possibly TRBD1 (6 bases). This CDR3 is built from 14 residues. Germline assignment: CDR1 SEHNR and CDR2 FQNEAQ (reference sequence). Trimming stripped 5 bases from V and 0 bases from J, with 10 bases between. The CDR3 nucleotides read TGTGCCAGCAGCATCCAGGGGTACCAAGAGACCCAGTACTTC. Protein product: CASSIQGYQETQYF.

There are a few counts of this clonotype. The genes are TRBV7-3 and TRBJ2-3, with D maybe TRBD2 (6 bases). Germline loops: CDR1 SGHTA, CDR2 FQGTGA. V lost 4 bases and J 4 bases, leaving 9 bases between the germline ends. The CDR3 totals 13 residues. The CDR3 reads CASSSGGPDTQYF. DNA of the CDR3: TGTGCCAGCAGCTCCGGAGGGCCAGATACGCAGTATTTT.

This clonotype showed up many times. The CDR3 DNA is TGTGCCAGCAGTGAACACGGGACAGGGGAAGGGGATGAGCAGTTCTTC. It yields the protein CASSEHGTGEGDEQFF. V gene TRBV2 combines with J gene TRBJ2-1; TRBD1 aligns across 10 bases. This CDR3 region has 16 residues. Germline V gene lookup returns CDR1 SNHLY and CDR2 FYNNEI. V shed 2 bases, J shed 8 bases, and the junction held 9 bases outside the gene matches. Complete variable domain (other parts from reference TRBV2 and TRBJ2-1): EPEVTQTPSHQVTQMGQEVILRCVPISNHLYFYWYRQILGQKVEFLVSFYNNEISEKSEIFDDQFSVERPDGSNFTLKIRSTKLEDSAMYFCASSEHGTGEGDEQFFGPGTRLTVL.